This T cell receptor beta chain was sequenced in a study of spatial heterogeneity in lung cancer (dated 2019 in TCRdb). Turning to the overall study: More beta-chain than alpha-chain transcripts were consistently detected, likely reflecting higher beta-chain transcript abundance. In the raw uncorrected reads, each unique combination of TCR and UMI appeared on average more than ten times. TCR alpha and beta repertoires were quantitatively compared across multiple tumor regions, matched nontumor lung and blood in non-small cell lung cancer. Nonsynonymous mutation counts, determined by whole-exome sequencing of tumor tissue, were related to features of the TCR repertoire. At surgery, hundreds of tumor regions, 61 to 65 matched nontumor lung samples and 56 PBMC samples were TCR-sequenced for both alpha and beta chains.

Taken with the paper, the label for time point translates to: sample taken at primary tumor resection. Without any cell sorting, TCR sequencing was performed on whole RNA extracted either from tumor and nontumor lung tissue or from cryopreserved PBMC samples. Donors were some 78 patients with early-stage, untreated non-small cell lung cancer from the lung TRACERx cohort. Patients were selected for TCR sequencing only if sufficient RNA was available from at least two tumor regions. The CDR3 numbers 13 residues from cysteine through phenylalanine. Only the CDR3 DNA stays, 39 bases, in frame from base 1. CDR1 and CDR2 are read off the germline V gene as SQVTM and ANQGSEA. Library prep was done by 5' RACE. The reads were generated on a NextSeq 500. In the TCR library protocol, a unique molecular identifier was attached to each TCR cDNA molecule so that PCR and sequencing errors could be corrected. On the authors' methods: Decombinator tools were used for TCR identification, UMI-based error correction and CDR3 extraction. Expanded TCRs were defined as those above a frequency of 2 per 1,000, corresponding to the top 1% of the tumor frequency distribution. Renyi diversity was computed with the R vegan package after each repertoire had been subsampled 100 times to 5,000 TCRs. CDR3 similarity networks were constructed using string-kernel similarity of amino acid triplets, with links drawn between CDR3s whose pairwise similarity was above 0.82. The public reads were run again by TCRdb, first through fastp at Q25 and then through MiXCR, and only productive beta chains were kept. A single entry per CDR3 protein holds the most common genes and DNA from its merged rows. The V and J calls, along with clone size, are taken from TCRdb and not from the paper's own processing. Within this sample are about 14,000 distinct CDR3 sequences, with 11% of them counted one time only. The top ten constitute 30% to 35% of the sample.

Comments on this clonotype: Its antigen remains undetermined. A much larger clone sits a single nucleotide away, making a read error possible.

Study-level results and caveats: Ubiquitous expanded tumor TCRs were found in blood more often at tumor resection than at routine follow-up. Confirming at a functional level the hypothesis that regional TCRs recognize regional mutations was considered to require additional single-cell paired TCR alpha and beta sequencing.

This sequence uses TRBV29-1 and TRBJ1-6; a confident D gene designation cannot be given. The sequenced sample was PBMCs, obtained at surgery. The sequence derives from a female donor with early-stage non-small cell lung cancer. Read as DNA, the sequence is TGCAGCGTTGAAGAGGGTCAGAACTCACCCCACCACTTT. Its translation reads: CSVEEGQNSPHHF.